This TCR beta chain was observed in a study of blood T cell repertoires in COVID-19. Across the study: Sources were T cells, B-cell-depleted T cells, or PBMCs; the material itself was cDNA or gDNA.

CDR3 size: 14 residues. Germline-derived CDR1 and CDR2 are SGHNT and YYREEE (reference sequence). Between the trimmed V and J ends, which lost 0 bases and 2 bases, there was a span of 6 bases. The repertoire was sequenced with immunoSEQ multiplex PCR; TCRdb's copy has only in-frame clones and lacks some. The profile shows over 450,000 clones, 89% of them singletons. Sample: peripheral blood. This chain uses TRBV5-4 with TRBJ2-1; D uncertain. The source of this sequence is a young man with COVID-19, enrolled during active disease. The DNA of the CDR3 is TGTGCCAGCAGCTTGGCAGGAACCTACAATGAGCAGTTCTTC. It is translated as CASSLAGTYNEQFF.